This entry lists 5 T cell receptor beta chains sequenced from one sample in a study of STAT3 mutations in large granular lymphocyte leukemia. Study results and caveats: Every T-cell large granular lymphocyte leukemia patient had at least one immunodominant TCR beta clonotype.

These receptors lack a known antigen. TCRdb's copy holds only in-frame clones and misses some; the assay was immunoSEQ multiplex PCR. Among approximately 45,000 clones listed, roughly 77% were seen once. The specimen was PBMCs. Source of these receptors: a human donor with T large granular lymphocyte leukemia. Some clones in this sample may be carry-over from other donors' samples.

The chain employs TRBV5-1 and TRBJ1-2; tentative D call: TRBD1 (6 bases). This CDR3 spans 15 amino acids. Trimming left V 2 bases short and J 5 bases short, with 16 bases between. Germline V gene lookup returns CDR1 SGHRS and CDR2 YFSETQ. For the CDR3, the DNA is TGCGCCAGCAGCTTTGGAGGGGGAAAGGATTATGGCTACACCTTC. The encoded protein is CASSFGGGKDYGYTF.

This sequence joins TRBV29-1 and TRBJ1-1, with 8 bases identical to TRBD1. Germline V gives CDR1 SQVTM, CDR2 ANQGSEA. V shed 5 bases and J 0 bases; nucleotides not matched to a gene: 5. The CDR3 length is 14 residues. The CDR3 region is CSVRQGNLNTEAFF. The CDR3 DNA reads TGCAGCGTTCGACAGGGGAATTTGAACACTGAAGCTTTCTTT.

This clone was seen a few times. This sequence joins TRBV15 and TRBJ2-1, with D maybe TRBD2 (6 bases). The CDR3 covers 12 residues. Germline V lookup: CDR1 LNHNV, CDR2 YYDKDF (reference sequence). The V end was cut by 6 bases, the J end by 7 bases, with 10 bases between. CDR3 region: CATSPGRNEQFF. For the CDR3, the DNA is TGTGCCACCAGTCCAGGGAGGAATGAGCAGTTCTTC.

The CDR3 bases are TGTGCCAGCATCCCTACTCCGAACACCGGGGAGCTGTTTTTT. It specifies CASIPTPNTGELFF. The chain recombines TRBV6-1 with TRBJ2-2; D ambiguous. The CDR3 spans 14 residues. The V gene's germline CDR1 is MNHNS and CDR2 SASEGT. Trimming left V 7 bases short and J 0 bases short, with 9 bases between.

V is TRBV4-1 and J is TRBJ1-1; tentative D call: TRBD1 (6 bases). Looked up from germline, CDR1 is MGHRA and CDR2 is YSYEKL. V was pared by 0 bases and J by 10 bases, with 18 bases between. The CDR3 loop spans 15 amino acids. The CDR3 loop reads CASSQDRQVTGGAFF. In nucleotides, the CDR3 is TGCGCCAGCAGCCAAGATCGACAGGTGACTGGTGGAGCTTTCTTT.